This T cell receptor (beta chain) was recovered during a study of monozygotic twins with inflammatory bowel disease. No DNA is given; TCRdb re-called the 5' RACE reads and lists each CDR3 protein once. Its table records 330,000 or so distinct CDR3 sequences. Sequencing input: blood. This clonotype was obtained from a human donor with ulcerative colitis or Crohn's disease, or a healthy co-twin of an affected twin (not recorded which).

The chain's CDR3 is CASSPGPGPLRAEAFF. The V call is TRBV5-6, the J call TRBJ1-1. Germline V gene sequence: CDR1 SGHDT, CDR2 YYEEEE. The CDR3 totals 16 residues.